These 19 T cell receptor beta chains originate from one sample sequenced in a study of blood T cell repertoires in COVID-19. Produced via immunoSEQ multiplex PCR; TCRdb's table is partial and in-frame only. The data contain over 200,000 clones, approximately 83% of them singletons. The specimen sequenced was peripheral blood. All receptors come from a woman aged 25 to 39 with COVID-19, enrolled during active disease.

This chain links TRBV14 with TRBJ2-7; the match to TRBD1 covers 9 bases. V lost 4 bases to trimming and J lost 6 bases; unmatched junction nucleotides: 7. This CDR3 has 14 amino acids. Germline loops: CDR1 SGHDN, CDR2 FVKESK. The CDR3 loop is CASSLTGQGSEQYF. CDR3 in DNA: TGTGCCAGCAGCCTTACGGGACAGGGTAGCGAGCAGTACTTC.

The chain employs TRBV18 and TRBJ2-1; D uncertain. The CDR3 loop spans 12 amino acids. V was trimmed by 3 bases and J by 7 bases, leaving 7 bases between them. Germline V CDR1 and CDR2: KGHSH, LQKENI. The CDR3 protein is CASSPTANEQFF. In DNA form, the CDR3 reads TGTGCCAGCTCACCCACAGCAAATGAGCAGTTCTTC. The entire variable domain, with the rest obtained from reference TRBV18 and TRBJ2-1, is as follows: NAGVMQNPRHLVRRRGQEARLRCSPMKGHSHVYWYRQLPEEGLKFMVYLQKENIIDESGMPKERFSAEFPKEGPSILRIQQVVRGDSAAYFCASSPTANEQFFGPGTRLTVL.

This chain joins TRBV6-2 or TRBV6-3 and TRBJ1-5, with 8 bases fitting TRBD1. The CDR3 is made up of 15 amino acids. Germline trimming cut 4 bases from V and 7 bases from J; bases unmatched to any gene: 9. CDR1 and CDR2 (germline): MNHEY, SVGEGT. The CDR3 region is CASSFGGQGWQPQHF. The DNA of the CDR3 is TGTGCCAGCAGTTTCGGAGGACAGGGCTGGCAGCCCCAGCATTTT.

V usage is TRBV5-1 and J usage is TRBJ2-1; D possibly corresponds to TRBD2 (5 bases). The CDR3 consists of 16 residues. Germline values: CDR1 SGHRS, CDR2 YFSETQ. Trimming removed 9 bases from V and 4 bases from J, with 23 bases in between. The CDR3 sequence: CATVRENGEGYNEQFF. The DNA for the CDR3 is TGCGCCACCGTTCGGGAAAACGGCGAGGGTTACAATGAGCAGTTCTTC.

Details on this clone: Different DNA sequences within this sample yield the same CDR3. The chain's CDR3 is CASSRGQSNQPQHF. CDR3 sequence (DNA): TGTGCCAGCAGCCGGGGACAGTCAAATCAGCCCCAGCATTTT. The chain has TRBV5-6 and TRBJ1-5; 7 bases align to TRBD1. This CDR3 has 14 residues. V lost 4 bases, J lost 4 bases, and 5 bases stayed unmatched. The germline gives CDR1 SGHDT, CDR2 YYEEEE.

The V and J genes are TRBV5-4 and TRBJ2-3, with 7 bases identical to TRBD1. This CDR3 has 15 amino acids. Trimming removed 4 bases from V and 0 bases from J; junction bases left unmatched: 5. CDR1 and CDR2 from the germline V gene are SGHNT and YYREEE (reference sequence). The CDR3 DNA reads TGTGCCAGCAGCCTCCGGGACAGAAGCACAGATACGCAGTATTTT. Translation gives CASSLRDRSTDTQYF. Variable domain in full (rest from reference TRBV5-4 and TRBJ2-3): ETGVTQSPTHLIKTRGQQVTLRCSSQSGHNTVSWYQQALGQGPQFIFQYYREEENGRGNFPPRFSGLQFPNYSSELNVNALELDDSALYLCASSLRDRSTDTQYFGPGTRLTVL.

The gene calls are TRBV2 and TRBJ2-7; D call uncertain. Germline lookup yields CDR1 SNHLY and CDR2 FYNNEI. Trimming removed 3 bases at V and 5 bases at J, with 5 bases between. The CDR3 consists of 11 residues. CDR3 in amino acids: CASSDRNEQYF. CDR3 nucleotides: TGTGCCAGCAGTGATAGAAACGAGCAGTACTTC.

The rearrangement joins TRBV5-4 to TRBJ2-5; no clear D. Germline-derived CDR1 and CDR2 are SGHNT and YYREEE (reference sequence). The V gene lost 4 bases and the J gene lost 1 base, with 11 bases spanning the gap. The CDR3 runs 14 residues. This chain's CDR3 is CASSRDSAQETQYF. As DNA, the CDR3 is TGTGCCAGCAGCAGAGACTCCGCCCAAGAGACCCAGTACTTC.

The chain is built from TRBV19 and TRBJ1-1; TRBD1 might be the D (5 bases). CDR3 length: 17 amino acids. Looked up from germline, CDR1 is LNHDA and CDR2 is SQIVND (reference sequence). Trimming removed 0 bases at V and 3 bases at J, with 17 bases between. DNA of the CDR3: TGTGCCAGTAGTATAGATCTACGGGGGATGGGGTACACTGAAGCTTTCTTT. Its translation is CASSIDLRGMGYTEAFF. Full variable domain (rest looked up from reference TRBV19 and TRBJ1-1): DGGITQSPKYLFRKEGQNVTLSCEQNLNHDAMYWYRQDPGQGLRLIYYSQIVNDFQKGDIAEGYSVSREKKESFPLTVTSAQKNPTAFYLCASSIDLRGMGYTEAFFGQGTRLTVV.

The chain employs TRBV4-3 and TRBJ2-7, with TRBD1 matching over 10 bases. The CDR3 is 13 residues long. V lost 4 bases, J lost 5 bases, and 2 bases stayed unmatched. Germline CDR1 and CDR2: LGHNA and YSLEER. The CDR3 region has the DNA TGCGCCAGCAGCCGGGGACAGGGGAACGAGCAGTACTTC. The encoded protein is CASSRGQGNEQYF.

The V gene is TRBV12-3 or TRBV12-4, the J gene TRBJ2-5; D is unresolved. V lost 5 bases, J lost 2 bases, and 9 bases lay in between. The CDR3 runs to 13 residues. The CDR3 loop reads CASSLAWQETQYF. The CDR3 DNA reads as TGTGCCAGCAGTCTTGCGTGGCAAGAGACCCAGTACTTC.

The rearrangement links TRBV7-8 to TRBJ2-7, with 14 bases that match TRBD2. This CDR3 comprises 20 residues. The trim removed 2 bases at V and 0 bases at J, leaving 12 bases unmatched. CDR1 and CDR2 from the germline V gene are SGHVS and FQNEAQ. CDR3 sequence reads: CASSLRLAGGLGQSSYEQYF. For the CDR3, the DNA is TGTGCCAGCAGCTTAAGACTAGCGGGGGGGCTAGGACAAAGCTCCTACGAGCAGTACTTC.

This rearrangement joins TRBV7-9 to TRBJ1-2; 8 bases map to TRBD1. CDR3 length equals 15 residues. Looked up from germline, CDR1 is SEHNR and CDR2 is FQNEAQ (reference sequence). V gave up 4 bases and J gave up 5 bases; unmatched junction bases: 9. The CDR3, as DNA: TGTGCCAGCAGCTCCTGGACAGGGCCGTCGTATGGCTACACCTTC. Residues: CASSSWTGPSYGYTF.

The chain carries TRBV9 and TRBJ2-2, with D perhaps matching TRBD2 (5 bases). The CDR3 runs 15 residues. Trimming pared 3 bases from V and 5 bases from J, leaving 14 bases between. In germline, CDR1 is SGDLS, CDR2 YYNGEE. As DNA, the CDR3 is TGTGCCAGCAGCGACCCCCCGGGGTTTACCGGGGAGCTGTTTTTT. It specifies CASSDPPGFTGELFF.

The J gene is TRBJ1-1, the V gene TRBV19; no definite D call. CDR3 length equals 13 residues. V shed 8 bases and J shed 1 base, with 11 bases lying between them. Germline CDR1 reads LNHDA; CDR2 reads SQIVND (reference sequence). The CDR3 loop reads CASRYTQNTEAFF. The CDR3 DNA follows: TGTGCCAGTCGCTATACTCAGAACACTGAAGCTTTCTTT.

This sequence joins TRBV5-4 and TRBJ2-7; D is ambiguous. V lost 3 bases and J lost 5, with 12 bases in between. The CDR3 is made up of 13 amino acids. Per germline, CDR1 SGHNT and CDR2 YYREEE (reference sequence). The DNA for the CDR3 is TGTGCCAGCAGCTCCCCCCAACGAGACGAGCAGTACTTC. Its protein product is CASSSPQRDEQYF.

This chain joins TRBV7-9 and TRBJ2-3; D is unresolved. Germline V gene lookup returns CDR1 SEHNR and CDR2 FQNEAQ (reference sequence). The CDR3 is made up of 15 amino acids. Trimming removed 3 bases at V and 2 bases at J, with 12 bases between. The CDR3 nucleotides read TGTGCCAGCAGCTTTTACGAGATCCCCACAGATACGCAGTATTTT. Translation: CASSFYEIPTDTQYF.

Concerning this clone: This may be a read error: a much more frequent sequence differs by one nucleotide. The chain couples TRBV4-2 to TRBJ2-1; 15 bases are shared with TRBD2. Germline V CDR1 and CDR2: LGHNA, YNFKEQ. Unmatched junction bases numbered 1, after V lost 4 bases and J lost 6 bases. The CDR3 has 15 amino acids. The CDR3 DNA follows: TGTGCCAGCAGCCCGGGACTAGCGGGAGGCAATGAGCAGTTCTTC. Translated, it gives CASSPGLAGGNEQFF.

Written as DNA, the CDR3 is TGTGCCAGCAGCCTAAATACAGGGTCCGAAAAACTGTTTTTT. Amino acid sequence: CASSLNTGSEKLFF. The chain uses TRBV7-9 and TRBJ1-4, with TRBD1 as a possible D gene (6 bases). The CDR3 sequence is 14 residues long. Trimming left V 5 bases short and J 8 bases short, with 15 bases between. Germline CDR1 SEHNR, CDR2 FQNEAQ (reference sequence).